What follows is one TCR beta chain and its context. Its specificity is unknown. The data stem from a study of cytomegalovirus exposure and HLA in healthy donors. CDR1 and CDR2 (germline): MGHRA, YSYEKL. The CDR3 covers 16 residues. Trimming pared 0 bases from V and 5 bases from J, leaving 15 bases between. The table came from immunoSEQ multiplex PCR; TCRdb's copy has only in-frame clones and leaves some out. The sample has under 85,000 clones, 92% seen once. Regarding the study as a whole: The study found most TCR sequences rare, yet found some public TCRs in many donors. Testing in vitro showed three CMV-associated chains specific for CMV antigens. Researchers counted roughly 150 TCR beta chains as cytomegalovirus-associated.

The approximately 120-subject validation cohort, separate from the roughly 700-subject first cohort, included the donors. The sequence came from a man aged 18-30 years in good health and CMV-seropositive. V is TRBV4-1 and J is TRBJ2-3; D is unresolved. The source material was PBMCs. The CDR3 DNA is TGCGCCAGCAGCCAAGAGAGCGACTTGGCATTAGATACGCAGTATTTT. It yields the protein CASSQESDLALDTQYF.